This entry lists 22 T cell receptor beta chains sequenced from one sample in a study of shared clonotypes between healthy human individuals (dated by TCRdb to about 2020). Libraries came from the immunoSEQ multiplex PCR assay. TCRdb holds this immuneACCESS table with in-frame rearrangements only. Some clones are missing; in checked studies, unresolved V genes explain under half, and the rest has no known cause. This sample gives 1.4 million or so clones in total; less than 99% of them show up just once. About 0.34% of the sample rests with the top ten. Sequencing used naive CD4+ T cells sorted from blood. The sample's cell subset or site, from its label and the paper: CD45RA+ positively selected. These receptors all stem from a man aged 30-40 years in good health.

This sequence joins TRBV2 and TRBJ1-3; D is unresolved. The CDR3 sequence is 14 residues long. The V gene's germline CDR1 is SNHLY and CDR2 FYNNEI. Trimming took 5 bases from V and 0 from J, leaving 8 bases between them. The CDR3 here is CASSPESSGNTIYF. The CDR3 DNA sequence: TGTGCCAGCAGTCCAGAGAGCTCTGGAAACACCATATATTTT.

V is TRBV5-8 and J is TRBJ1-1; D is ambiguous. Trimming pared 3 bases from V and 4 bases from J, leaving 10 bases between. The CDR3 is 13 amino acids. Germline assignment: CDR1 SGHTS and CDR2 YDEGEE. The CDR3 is CASSWGLRTEAFF. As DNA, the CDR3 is TGTGCCAGCAGCTGGGGTTTGCGCACTGAAGCTTTCTTT.

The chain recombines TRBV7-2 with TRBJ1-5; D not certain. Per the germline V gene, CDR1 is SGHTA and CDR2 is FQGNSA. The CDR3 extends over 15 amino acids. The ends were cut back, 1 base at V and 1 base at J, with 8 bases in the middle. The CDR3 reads CASSLVPGSNQPQHF. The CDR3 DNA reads TGTGCCAGCAGCTTAGTTCCAGGCAGCAATCAGCCCCAGCATTTT.

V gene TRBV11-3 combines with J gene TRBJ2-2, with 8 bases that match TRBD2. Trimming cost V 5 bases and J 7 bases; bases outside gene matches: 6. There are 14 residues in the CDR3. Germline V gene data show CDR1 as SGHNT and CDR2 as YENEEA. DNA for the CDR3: TGTGCCAGCAGCCAGCGGGAGAGTCTCGGGGAGCTGTTTTTT. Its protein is CASSQRESLGELFF.

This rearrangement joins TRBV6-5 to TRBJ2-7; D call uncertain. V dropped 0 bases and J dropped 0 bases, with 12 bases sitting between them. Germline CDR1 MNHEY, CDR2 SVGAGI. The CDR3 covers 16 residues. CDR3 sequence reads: CASSYSELTSSYEQYF. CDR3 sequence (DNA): TGTGCCAGCAGTTACTCGGAACTTACAAGCTCCTACGAGCAGTACTTC.

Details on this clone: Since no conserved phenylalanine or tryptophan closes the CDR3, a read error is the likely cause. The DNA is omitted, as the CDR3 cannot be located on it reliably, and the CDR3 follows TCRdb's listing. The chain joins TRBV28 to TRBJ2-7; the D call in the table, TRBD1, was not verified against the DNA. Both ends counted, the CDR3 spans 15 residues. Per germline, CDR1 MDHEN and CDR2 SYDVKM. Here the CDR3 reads CANFPIPLSDRRPQS.

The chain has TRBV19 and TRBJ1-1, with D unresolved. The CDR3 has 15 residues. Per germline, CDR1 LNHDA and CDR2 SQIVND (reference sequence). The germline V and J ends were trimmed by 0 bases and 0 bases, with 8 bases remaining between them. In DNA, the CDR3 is TGTGCCAGTAGTATAGAAGCAGGATTGAACACTGAAGCTTTCTTT. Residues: CASSIEAGLNTEAFF.

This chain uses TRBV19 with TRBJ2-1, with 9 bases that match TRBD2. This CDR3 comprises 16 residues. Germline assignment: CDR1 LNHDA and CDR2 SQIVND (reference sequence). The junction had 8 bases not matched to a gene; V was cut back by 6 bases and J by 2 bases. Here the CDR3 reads CASSGPSGRTYNEQFF. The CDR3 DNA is TGTGCCAGTAGCGGGCCGAGCGGGAGGACCTACAATGAGCAGTTCTTC.

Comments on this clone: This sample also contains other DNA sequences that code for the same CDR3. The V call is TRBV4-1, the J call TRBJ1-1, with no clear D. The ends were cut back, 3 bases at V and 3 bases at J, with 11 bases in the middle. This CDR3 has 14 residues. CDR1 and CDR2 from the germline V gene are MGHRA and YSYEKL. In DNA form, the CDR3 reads TGCGCCAGCAGCCAGGTCCCCCGGGACACTGAAGCTTTCTTT. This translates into CASSQVPRDTEAFF.

The CDR3, as DNA: TGTGCCAGCAGCTACCCGGGGAATGAGCAGTTCTTC. Residues: CASSYPGNEQFF. The chain uses TRBV5-5 and TRBJ2-1, with D possibly TRBD2 on 5 matching bases. Germline V CDR1 and CDR2: SGHKS, YYEKEE (reference sequence). Trimming pared 3 bases from V and 7 bases from J, leaving 8 bases between. The CDR3 contains 12 residues.

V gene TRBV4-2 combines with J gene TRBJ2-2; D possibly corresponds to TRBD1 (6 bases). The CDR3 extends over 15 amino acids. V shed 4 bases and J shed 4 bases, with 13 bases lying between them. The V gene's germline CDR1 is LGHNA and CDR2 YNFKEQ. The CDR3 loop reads CASSRTGSGTGELFF. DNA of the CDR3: TGTGCCAGCAGCCGCACAGGGTCTGGCACCGGGGAGCTGTTTTTT.

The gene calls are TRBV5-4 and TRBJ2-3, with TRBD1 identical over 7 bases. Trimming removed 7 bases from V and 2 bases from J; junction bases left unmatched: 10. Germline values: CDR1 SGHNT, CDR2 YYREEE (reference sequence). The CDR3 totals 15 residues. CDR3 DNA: TGTGCCAGCCGTTTCAAGGGACAGCCCACAGATACGCAGTATTTT. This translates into CASRFKGQPTDTQYF.

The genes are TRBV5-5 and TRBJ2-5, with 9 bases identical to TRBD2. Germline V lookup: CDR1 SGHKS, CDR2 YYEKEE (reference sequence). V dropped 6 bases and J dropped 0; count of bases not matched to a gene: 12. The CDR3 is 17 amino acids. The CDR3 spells CASTVLASGIYQETQYF. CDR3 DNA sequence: TGTGCCAGCACAGTATTGGCTAGCGGGATATACCAAGAGACCCAGTACTTC.

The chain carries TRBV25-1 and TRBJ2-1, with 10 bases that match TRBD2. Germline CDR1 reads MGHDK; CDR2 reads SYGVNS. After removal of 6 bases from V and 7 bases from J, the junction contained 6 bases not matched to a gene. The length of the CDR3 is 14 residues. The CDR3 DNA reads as TGTGCCAGCAGGGTAGCGGGAGGCTGGAATGAGCAGTTCTTC. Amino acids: CASRVAGGWNEQFF.

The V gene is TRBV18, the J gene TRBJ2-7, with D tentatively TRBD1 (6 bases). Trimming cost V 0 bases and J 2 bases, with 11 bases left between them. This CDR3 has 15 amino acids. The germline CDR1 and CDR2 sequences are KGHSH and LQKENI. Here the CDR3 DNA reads TGTGCCAGCTCACCACCAGCGCAGGGGACCTACGAGCAGTACTTC. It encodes CASSPPAQGTYEQYF.

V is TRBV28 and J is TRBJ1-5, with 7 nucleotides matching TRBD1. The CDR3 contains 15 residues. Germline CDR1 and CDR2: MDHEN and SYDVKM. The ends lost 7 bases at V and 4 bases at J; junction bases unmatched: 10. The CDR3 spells CASTARDRVNQPQHF. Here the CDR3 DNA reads TGTGCCAGCACCGCCCGAGACAGGGTGAATCAGCCCCAGCATTTT.

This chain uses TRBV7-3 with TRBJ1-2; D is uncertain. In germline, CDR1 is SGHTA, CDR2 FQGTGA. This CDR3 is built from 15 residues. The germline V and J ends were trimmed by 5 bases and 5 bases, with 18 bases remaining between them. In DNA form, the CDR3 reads TGTGCCAGCAGCGTGTCGGGCCGGGGAGGGTATGGCTACACCTTC. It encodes CASSVSGRGGYGYTF.

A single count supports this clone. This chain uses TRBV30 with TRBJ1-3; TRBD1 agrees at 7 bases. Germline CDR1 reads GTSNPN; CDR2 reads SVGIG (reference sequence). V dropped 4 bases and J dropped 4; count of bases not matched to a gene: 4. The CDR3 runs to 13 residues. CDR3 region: CAWNRGEGNTIYF. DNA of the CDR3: TGTGCCTGGAACAGGGGAGAGGGAAACACCATATATTTT.

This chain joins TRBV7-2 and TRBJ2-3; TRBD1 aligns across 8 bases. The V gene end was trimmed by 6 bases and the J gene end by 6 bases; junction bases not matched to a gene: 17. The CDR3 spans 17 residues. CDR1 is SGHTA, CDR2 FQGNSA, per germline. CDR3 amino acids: CASRSGAGTGGLDTQYF. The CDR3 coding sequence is TGTGCCAGCAGGTCCGGTGCCGGGACAGGAGGCTTGGATACGCAGTATTTT. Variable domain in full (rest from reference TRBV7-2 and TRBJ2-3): GAGVSQSPSNKVTEKGKDVELRCDPISGHTALYWYRQSLGQGLEFLIYFQGNSAPDKSGLPSDRFSAERTGGSVSTLTIQRTQQEDSAVYLCASRSGAGTGGLDTQYFGPGTRLTVL.

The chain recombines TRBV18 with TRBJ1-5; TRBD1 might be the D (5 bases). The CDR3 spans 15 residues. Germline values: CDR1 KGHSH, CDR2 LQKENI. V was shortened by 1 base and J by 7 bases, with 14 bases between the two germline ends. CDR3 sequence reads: CASSPRRGVDQPQHF. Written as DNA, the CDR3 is TGTGCCAGCTCACCACGACGGGGGGTGGACCAGCCCCAGCATTTT.

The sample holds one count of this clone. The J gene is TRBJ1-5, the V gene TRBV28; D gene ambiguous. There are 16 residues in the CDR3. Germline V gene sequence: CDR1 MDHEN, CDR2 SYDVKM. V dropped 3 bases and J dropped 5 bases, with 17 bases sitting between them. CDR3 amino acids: CASSFFTSRIYQPQHF. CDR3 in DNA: TGTGCCAGCAGTTTCTTCACAAGCAGGATCTATCAGCCCCAGCATTTT.

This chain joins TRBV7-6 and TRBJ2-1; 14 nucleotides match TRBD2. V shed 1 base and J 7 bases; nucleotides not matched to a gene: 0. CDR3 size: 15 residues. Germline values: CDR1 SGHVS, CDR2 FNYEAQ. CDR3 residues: CASSLGTSGRNEQFF. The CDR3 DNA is TGTGCCAGCAGCTTAGGGACTAGCGGGAGGAATGAGCAGTTCTTC.